This T cell receptor beta chain was profiled in a study of T cell responses to AZD1222 COVID-19 vaccine (dated by TCRdb to 2020 to 2022). With regard to the full study: TCR sequencing covered more than 230 trial participants: 200 to 220 given two doses of AZD1222 and 26 given two doses of MenACWY control vaccine. Enrollment into the trials was organized by age into subgroups of 18-55, 56-69 and 70-plus years, and those subgroups contained roughly 150, 30 and 60 TCR-sequenced participants, respectively.

Taken with the paper, the label for time point translates to: about 28 days (+/-7) after the second vaccine dose. AZD1222 recipients given second doses at about 4 weeks or at about 12 weeks were pooled, since spike-specific TCR depth and breadth were not found to differ between the two schedules. Vaccinee samples came from UK trials COV001 and COV002, including a single-blind randomized controlled phase 2/3 trial of AZD1222 (ChAdOx1 nCoV-19) in healthy adults. Trial participant PBMC samples were collected at day 0 and day 28 after the second dose for TCRbeta chain sequencing. The CDR3 regions of human TCRbeta chains were analyzed by immunosequencing. In the source study's methods: TCRs in the repertoires were matched against a reference library of SARS-CoV-2-specific TCRs that had been generated with the MIRA antigen-specificity platform. Breadth meant the fraction of unique TCRs that were SARS-CoV-2-associated, whereas depth meant the fraction of total T cells that were SARS-CoV-2-associated. Each spike-specific TCR was assigned to its reactive spike region and to a CD4 or CD8 class using the MIRA data. Log10-transformed breadth and depth values were compared by one-way ANOVA with Sidak's multiple comparisons tests. TCRdb holds this immuneACCESS table with in-frame rearrangements only. Some clones are missing; in checked studies, unresolved V genes explain under half, and the rest has no known cause. V and J calls and clone size are those listed in that table; D and trimming were worked out from the DNA. The table for this sample lists tens of thousands of clones; over 75% of them were counted only once. 9% to 14% of the sample belongs to the ten largest clones.

General findings and caveats noted by the study authors: The 56-69-year group was small, and its depth increase did not reach significance, likely because of low power. The vaccine-associated CD4 TCRs covered the entire spike protein, and the dominant responses fell in regions 160-218 and 743-854. Participants were mostly white British and included more females than males, and it was suggested by the authors that clonal diversity may have been underestimated. A significant rise in spike-specific TCR breadth and depth was observed after two AZD1222 doses relative to day 0 and relative to MenACWY recipients. Reportedly, close to half of the unique spike-specific TCRs recognized epitopes lying outside the regions that are mutated in the B.1.351 and B.1.1.7 variants. Only five to seven AZD1222 recipients were SARS-CoV-2 seropositive at baseline, limiting conclusions about previously exposed vaccinees. Because no samples from the day 14 peak response were available, repertoires could be characterized only after the peak T cell response.

In its sample, this clone was seen many times. What this receptor recognizes is not known. It has no much larger one-base neighbor in the sample; base qualities were not kept. After removal of 4 bases from V and 5 bases from J, the junction retains 5 bases not matched to a gene. Sequences SGHNT (CDR1) and YYREEE (CDR2) are obtained from the germline V gene (reference sequence). Counted from cysteine to phenylalanine, this CDR3 has 14 amino acids. The sequence is cut down to CDR3 DNA, 42 bases in frame from base 1. This sequence uses TRBV5-4 and TRBJ2-7; TRBD1 matches 11 bases in the middle. This receptor was obtained from an adult who received the AZD1222 COVID-19 vaccine. Sequenced material: peripheral blood, taken 28 days after the second AZD1222 dose. The CDR3 here reads CASSRTGQGDEQYF. The DNA sequence is TGTGCCAGCAGCCGTACGGGACAGGGGGACGAGCAGTACTTC.